This section outlines one T cell receptor beta chain sequence together with its context. What it binds is unknown. This record belongs to a study of T cell responses to AZD1222 COVID-19 vaccine. Study results and caveats: Donors skewed white British and female; clonal diversity was possibly underestimated. Among those given AZD1222, only six were seropositive at baseline. The span of vaccine-associated CD4 TCRs extended across spike, with dominance at 160-218 and 743-854.

Sequencing used immunoSEQ multiplex PCR; TCRdb keeps in-frame clones, though not all of them. The sample lists 140,000 to 150,000 clones, roughly 80% seen once, with around 4.1% in the top ten. CDR1 and CDR2 from the germline V gene are SEHNR and FQNEAQ (reference sequence). The ends were cut back, 5 bases at V and 4 bases at J, with 14 bases in the middle. This CDR3 is 15 amino acids long. The V gene is TRBV7-9, the J gene TRBJ2-2; D is undetermined. This specimen was peripheral blood, taken on day 0 of MenACWY control vaccination. The sequence was collected from an adult in good health. The CDR3 loop is CASSRLGSGTGELFF. The CDR3 coding sequence is TGTGCCAGCAGCCGTCTGGGAAGTGGCACCGGGGAGCTGTTTTTT.